This TCR beta chain is from a study of T-cell reconstitution after alpha-beta-depleted transplantation in children (dated by TCRdb to 2016 to 2017). At the level of the whole study: The study quantitatively tracked T-cell immune reconstitution after TCRalphabeta/CD19-depleted allogeneic hematopoietic cell transplantation in children using TCR repertoire profiling. Overall results and qualifications from the work: Over subsequent months, a decline in hyperexpanded clone frequencies was noted, and after one year, T-cell counts and TCRbeta diversity were mostly ascribed to newly produced T cells. In some patients, the high TCRbeta diversity seen at day 60 was put down to recipient T cells and intrathymic progenitors that had survived conditioning. The apparently early recovery of alphabetaT-cell counts about two months after transplant reportedly depended on only several hundred rapidly expanded clones that came from non-depleted graft cells.

Ten or more counts support this clonotype. Its recognized antigen is unknown. No base qualities exist here, and no much larger clone lies one base off it. From the cysteine up to the phenylalanine, the CDR3 has a length of 14 residues. CDR3 DNA is the only sequence kept; it has 42 bases, read in frame from the first base. V and J lose 3 bases and 3 bases, and a span of 8 bases separates them. CDR1 LGHNA and CDR2 YSLEER are derived from the germline V gene. The library was prepared using PCR. Sequenced using an Illumina HiSeq 2500. TCR library preparation used molecular barcoding, with unique molecular identifiers applied to normalize quantification of the TCRbeta repertoire. TCRdb applied fastp at Q25 and MiXCR to the public reads, then kept only in-frame beta chains. Rows matching on CDR3 protein sequence are summarized as one entry with the most common DNA and genes. In this sample the table shows about 510,000 distinct CDR3 sequences, over 9.5% of which occur a single time. The top ten constitute 11% to 15% of the sample.

The treatment or condition label here, explained by the study, means: allogeneic hematopoietic cell transplantation with graft depleted of TCRalphabeta T cells and CD19 B cells. Transplant recipients were children who received TCRalphabeta/CD19-depleted allogeneic hematopoietic cell grafts. The chain is made from TRBV4-3 and TRBJ2-2, with the D gene too uncertain to name. Sequencing used PBMCs, mostly from graft donor cells, obtained 180 days after TCRalphabeta/CD19-depleted stem cell transplant. The receptor was isolated from a female patient between 2 and 10 years old who had a stem cell transplant for aplastic anemia, so the T cells may come from the graft donor. CDR3 sequence: CASSQDYYTGELFF. Read as DNA, the sequence is TGCGCCAGCAGCCAGGATTACTACACCGGGGAGCTGTTTTTT.